Following are 30 T cell receptor beta chains from one sample sequenced in a study of cytomegalovirus exposure and HLA in healthy donors. The PCR used 60 Vbeta and 13 Jbeta primers. Assay: immunoSEQ multiplex PCR; the TCRdb copy retains only in-frame clones and omits some. The repertoire holds approximately 170,000 clones, with 75% to 90% as singletons. The source material was PBMCs. Receptors were obtained from a man between 50 and 59 years old in good health and CMV-seropositive.

This clone has a handful of counts. Within the sample, other DNA sequences also encode this same CDR3. V gene TRBV29-1 combines with J gene TRBJ1-2; TRBD1 aligns across 8 bases. The CDR3 consists of 13 residues. V shed 0 bases, J shed 8 bases, and the junction held 5 bases outside the gene matches. Germline assignment: CDR1 SQVTM and CDR2 ANQGSEA. CDR3 bases: TGCAGCGTTGAAGACCAGGGGGCGCCGGGCTACACCTTC. Translating it yields CSVEDQGAPGYTF.

The chain uses TRBV4-2 and TRBJ1-1; weak D call: TRBD1 (5 bases). The CDR3 loop spans 13 amino acids. Germline assignment: CDR1 LGHNA and CDR2 YNFKEQ. The V gene lost 4 bases and the J gene lost 1 base, with 7 bases spanning the gap. The CDR3 coding sequence is TGTGCCAGCAGCCGGGGGGAGAACACTGAAGCTTTCTTT. Residues: CASSRGENTEAFF.

The chain couples TRBV2 to TRBJ1-2; 11 positions match TRBD1. Germline V gene lookup returns CDR1 SNHLY and CDR2 FYNNEI. The CDR3 contains 15 residues. With V trimmed by 11 bases and J by 7 bases, 15 bases remained unmatched. The CDR3 nucleotides are TGTGCCCCTAGGACAGGGGGCCATGCGGGCACTGGCTACACCTTC. It codes for CAPRTGGHAGTGYTF. Complete variable domain (other parts from reference TRBV2 and TRBJ1-2): EPEVTQTPSHQVTQMGQEVILRCVPISNHLYFYWYRQILGQKVEFLVSFYNNEISEKSEIFDDQFSVERPDGSNFTLKIRSTKLEDSAMYFCAPRTGGHAGTGYTFGSGTRLTVV.

The rearrangement links TRBV27 to TRBJ2-1; weak D call: TRBD2 (5 bases). V was pared by 3 bases and J by 7 bases, with 19 bases between. Germline V gene lookup returns CDR1 MNHEY and CDR2 SMNVEV (reference sequence). The CDR3 sequence is 16 residues long. The CDR3 DNA follows: TGTGCCAGCAGTTTTGCCAGGAATAATAGAGGGAATGAGCAGTTCTTC. Its translation is CASSFARNNRGNEQFF.

The rearrangement uses TRBV6-1 and TRBJ1-4, with TRBD1 as a possible D gene (6 bases). Germline V gene lookup returns CDR1 MNHNS and CDR2 SASEGT. The CDR3 sequence is 15 residues long. The V end lost 3 bases, the J end lost 2 bases, and 10 bases lay between the germline ends. The chain's CDR3 is CASSDGGLTNEKLFF. The DNA of the CDR3 is TGTGCCAGCAGTGACGGGGGGCTCACTAATGAAAAACTGTTTTTT.

This clone was found a few times. This rearrangement joins TRBV27 to TRBJ1-6; no reliable D call. The CDR3 is 15 residues long. The V end lost 2 bases, the J end lost 2 bases, and 7 bases lay between the germline ends. In germline, CDR1 is MNHEY, CDR2 SMNVEV (reference sequence). The CDR3 reads CASSLQAPYNSPLHF. The DNA for the CDR3 is TGTGCCAGCAGTTTACAGGCCCCCTATAATTCACCCCTCCACTTT.

With respect to this clone: A read error may account for a junction end that differs from germline. The V call is TRBV30, the J call TRBJ1-3; a possible D gene is TRBD1 (5 bases). Per the germline V gene, CDR1 is GTSNPN and CDR2 is SVGIG (reference sequence). The length of the CDR3 is 16 residues. In DNA form, the CDR3 reads TGTGCCGGGAGTTCGGGGGTGCTTATCTCTGGAAACACCATATATTTT. Its translation is CAGSSGVLISGNTIYF.

The chain has TRBV9 and TRBJ2-3; TRBD1 matches at 8 bases. Germline lookup yields CDR1 SGDLS and CDR2 YYNGEE. Trimming cost V 3 bases and J 1 base; bases outside gene matches: 4. The CDR3 length is 15 residues. CDR3 nucleotides: TGTGCCAGCAGCGAGGGGACAGGCGGCACAGATACGCAGTATTTT. Its translation is CASSEGTGGTDTQYF. Full variable domain (outside the CDR3, taken from reference TRBV9 and TRBJ2-3): DSGVTQTPKHLITATGQRVTLRCSPRSGDLSVYWYQQSLDQGLQFLIQYYNGEERAKGNILERFSAQQFPDLHSELNLSSLELGDSALYFCASSEGTGGTDTQYFGPGTRLTVL.

The rearrangement uses TRBV6-5 and TRBJ1-1, with D uncertain. CDR1 and CDR2 (germline): MNHEY, SVGAGI. Trimming pared 0 bases from V and 6 bases from J, leaving 14 bases between. This CDR3 is 15 amino acids long. The CDR3 loop is CASSYSGGGNSEAFF. As DNA, the CDR3 is TGTGCCAGCAGTTACTCGGGAGGAGGTAACTCTGAAGCTTTCTTT.

The chain couples TRBV7-2 to TRBJ1-4; 8 bases map to TRBD1. Germline assignment: CDR1 SGHTA and CDR2 FQGNSA. The CDR3 totals 13 residues. V dropped 4 bases and J dropped 8; count of bases not matched to a gene: 3. This CDR3 is CASSYGTGEKLFF. CDR3 coding DNA: TGTGCCAGCAGCTATGGGACAGGAGAAAAACTGTTTTTT.

The rearrangement links TRBV6-1 to TRBJ2-2; the D gene is possibly TRBD1 (5 bases). Germline CDR1 reads MNHNS; CDR2 reads SASEGT. The CDR3 is 16 residues long. The V gene lost 0 bases and the J gene lost 6 bases, with 14 bases spanning the gap. The CDR3 is CASSEARQGYPGELFF. The DNA of the CDR3 is TGTGCCAGCAGTGAAGCGCGTCAGGGATACCCCGGGGAGCTGTTTTTT.

The V gene is TRBV28, the J gene TRBJ2-6; D is uncertain. The CDR3 sequence is 16 residues long. V was trimmed by 5 bases and J by 0 bases, leaving 11 bases between them. CDR1 is MDHEN and CDR2 is SYDVKM in the germline V gene. In DNA form, the CDR3 reads TGTGCCAGCAGTCCCCGACTGACCTCTGGGGCCAACGTCCTGACTTTC. Translation: CASSPRLTSGANVLTF. Combining the CDR3 with reference TRBV28 and TRBJ2-6 gives the whole variable domain DVKVTQSSRYLVKRTGEKVFLECVQDMDHENMFWYRQDPGLGLRLIYFSYDVKMKEKGDIPEGYSVSREKKERFSLILESASTNQTSMYLCASSPRLTSGANVLTFGAGSRLTVL.

This clone has only a few counts. V and J are TRBV6-6 and TRBJ1-1, with 8 bases that match TRBD1. The CDR3 is 12 residues long. The ends lost 7 bases at V and 8 bases at J; junction bases unmatched: 6. From germline, CDR1 is MNHNY and CDR2 SVGAGI (reference sequence). CDR3: CASNLDRAEAFF. The DNA of the CDR3 is TGTGCCAGCAATTTGGACAGGGCCGAAGCTTTCTTT.

V gene TRBV5-1 combines with J gene TRBJ1-4; weak D call: TRBD1 (6 bases). The CDR3 is 15 residues long. Germline-derived CDR1 and CDR2 are SGHRS and YFSETQ. The V and J ends lost 1 base and 4 bases respectively, with 11 bases between them. The CDR3 region is CASSLYGTYNEKLFF. The CDR3 nucleotides are TGCGCCAGCAGCTTGTATGGGACATATAATGAAAAACTGTTTTTT.

The chain links TRBV29-1 to TRBJ2-7; 10 nucleotides line up with TRBD1. The J segment lost 4 bases and the V segment lost 6 bases, leaving 9 bases of the junction unmatched. The germline V gene encodes CDR1 SQVTM and CDR2 ANQGSEA. The CDR3 length is 14 residues. The CDR3 loop reads CSVGLRDRGYEQYF. The CDR3 DNA follows: TGCAGCGTCGGCCTCCGGGACAGGGGTTACGAGCAGTACTTC.

The chain recombines TRBV5-1 with TRBJ1-3, with TRBD1 matching over 7 bases. The ends lost 0 bases at V and 2 bases at J; junction bases unmatched: 5. The germline CDR1 and CDR2 sequences are SGHRS and YFSETQ. There are 16 residues in the CDR3. CDR3 region: CASSLGDRATGNTIYF. In DNA, the CDR3 is TGCGCCAGCAGCTTGGGCGACAGGGCCACTGGAAACACCATATATTTT.

V is TRBV13 and J is TRBJ2-7, with TRBD1 as a possible D gene (6 bases). Germline V gene lookup returns CDR1 PRHDT and CDR2 FYEKMQ (reference sequence). There are 13 residues in the CDR3. V was cut by 6 bases and J by 1 base, with 10 bases left in between. In DNA, the CDR3 is TGTGCCAGCAGAGGACAGCGATCCTACGAGCAGTACTTC. Its protein product is CASRGQRSYEQYF.

This clone has more than one count but fewer than ten. The rearrangement joins TRBV9 to TRBJ1-4, with a tentative D call TRBD1 (5 bases). Trimming took 0 bases from V and 7 from J, leaving 13 bases between them. The CDR3 contains 15 residues. Per the germline V gene, CDR1 is SGDLS and CDR2 is YYNGEE. CDR3 nucleotide sequence: TGTGCCAGCAGCGTAGCTTGGGGGGGTAGTGAAAAACTGTTTTTT. Translating it yields CASSVAWGGSEKLFF.

The V call is TRBV6-1, the J call TRBJ2-5; maybe TRBD1 (5 bases). The DNA end is a closer match to TRBJ2-7, so the J assignment may be wrong. This CDR3 comprises 13 residues. Per the germline V gene, CDR1 is MNHNS and CDR2 is SASEGT. The CDR3 spells CASSIPQGTEQYF. DNA of the CDR3: TGTGCCAGCAGTATCCCGCAGGGTACCGAGCAGTACTTC.

The CDR3 coding sequence is TGTGCCAGCAGCTGGGCCCACCAAGAGACCCAGTACTTC. As protein: CASSWAHQETQYF. The chain is built from TRBV11-2 and TRBJ2-5; D gene unclear. Germline V gene data show CDR1 as SGHAT and CDR2 as FQNNGV. The CDR3 contains 13 residues. Trimming shortened V by 4 bases and J by 0 bases, and 6 bases separated the two germline ends.

The chain uses TRBV6-1 and TRBJ2-1; no clear D. The CDR3 contains 13 residues. Germline loops: CDR1 MNHNS, CDR2 SASEGT. With 0 bases removed from V and 7 bases from J, the gap between germline ends came to 7 bases. The CDR3 sequence is CASSEAHRNEQFF. The DNA for the CDR3 is TGTGCCAGCAGTGAAGCTCACAGAAATGAGCAGTTCTTC.

The chain joins TRBV2 to TRBJ2-3, with TRBD1 identical over 9 bases. V shed 6 bases, J shed 3 bases, and the junction held 10 bases outside the gene matches. The CDR3 totals 16 residues. Germline V gene data show CDR1 as SNHLY and CDR2 as FYNNEI. CDR3 DNA sequence: TGTGCCAGCAGGAAAGGCGGGACAGGGCGGACAGATACGCAGTATTTT. Amino acid sequence: CASRKGGTGRTDTQYF.

The chain couples TRBV18 to TRBJ2-1, with D hard to call. Trimming shortened V by 0 bases and J by 7 bases, and 7 bases separated the two germline ends. Germline V gene lookup returns CDR1 KGHSH and CDR2 LQKENI. This CDR3 spans 13 amino acids. The CDR3 region has the DNA TGTGCCAGCTCACCACCTCCAGTTAATGAGCAGTTCTTC. Translated: CASSPPPVNEQFF. The whole variable domain, remainder taken from reference TRBV18 and TRBJ2-1, is NAGVMQNPRHLVRRRGQEARLRCSPMKGHSHVYWYRQLPEEGLKFMVYLQKENIIDESGMPKERFSAEFPKEGPSILRIQQVVRGDSAAYFCASSPPPVNEQFFGPGTRLTVL.

The chain uses TRBV6-1 and TRBJ1-2; TRBD1 aligns across 11 bases. V lost 3 bases to trimming and J lost 7 bases; unmatched junction nucleotides: 4. The CDR3 extends over 14 amino acids. Germline assignment: CDR1 MNHNS and CDR2 SASEGT. The CDR3 region has the DNA TGTGCCAGCAGTGAGGGGGACAGGGGGTTTGGCTACACCTTC. As protein: CASSEGDRGFGYTF.

J is TRBJ2-7 and V is TRBV27; 8 positions agree with TRBD1. V was pared by 3 bases and J by 6 bases, with 10 bases of the junction left unmatched. This CDR3 is 15 amino acids long. Germline-derived CDR1 and CDR2 are MNHEY and SMNVEV (reference sequence). In DNA, the CDR3 is TGTGCCAGCAGTTTGATAATGGGGACAGGACGCGAGCAGTACTTC. Its protein is CASSLIMGTGREQYF.

The chain joins TRBV28 to TRBJ2-1, with TRBD2 matching 8 bases. The CDR3 loop spans 17 amino acids. Germline CDR1 and CDR2: MDHEN and SYDVKM. V trimming: 5 bases; J trimming: 2 bases; junction bases outside the gene matches: 11. The CDR3 spells CASSTHYSGETYNEQFF. The DNA for the CDR3 is TGTGCCAGCAGTACTCACTATAGCGGGGAAACCTACAATGAGCAGTTCTTC.

The CDR3 region has the DNA TGTGCCTGGAGCCCACATCCGGGACAGGGTTTATTCGACGAGCAGTACTTC. Translating it yields CAWSPHPGQGLFDEQYF. The rearrangement joins TRBV30 to TRBJ2-7; TRBD1 agrees at 9 bases. Trimming took 3 bases from V and 5 from J; bases not matched to a gene: 17. There are 17 residues in the CDR3. From germline, CDR1 is GTSNPN and CDR2 SVGIG (reference sequence).

The chain has TRBV6-5 and TRBJ1-4, with 10 positions matching TRBD1. The V segment lost 5 bases and the J segment 3 bases; nucleotides outside the gene matches: 3. The CDR3 runs 15 residues. CDR1 is MNHEY and CDR2 is SVGAGI in the germline V gene. The CDR3 DNA is TGTGCCAGCAGTCGGACAGGGGGGTCTAATGAAAAACTGTTTTTT. Translated: CASSRTGGSNEKLFF.

The chain links TRBV15 to TRBJ1-3, with D hard to call. The CDR3 loop spans 15 amino acids. With 0 bases removed from V and 3 bases from J, the gap between germline ends came to 9 bases. CDR1 is LNHNV, CDR2 YYDKDF, per germline (reference sequence). CDR3 DNA: TGTGCCACCAGCAGAGATCACGGGGTTGGAAACACCATATATTTT. Translation gives CATSRDHGVGNTIYF.

The V gene is TRBV5-8, the J gene TRBJ1-4; 8 bases align to TRBD1. CDR3 size: 15 residues. The J segment lost 5 bases and the V segment lost 0 bases, leaving 3 bases of the junction unmatched. CDR1 and CDR2 (germline): SGHTS, YDEGEE. CDR3 nucleotides: TGTGCCAGCAGCTTGGGGGACAGGCGGAATGAAAAACTGTTTTTT. Its translation is CASSLGDRRNEKLFF. Complete variable domain (other parts from reference TRBV5-8 and TRBJ1-4): EAGVTQSPTHLIKTRGQQATLRCSPISGHTSVYWYQQALGLGLQFLLWYDEGEERNRGNFPPRFSGRQFPNYSSELNVNALELEDSALYLCASSLGDRRNEKLFFGSGTQLSVL.